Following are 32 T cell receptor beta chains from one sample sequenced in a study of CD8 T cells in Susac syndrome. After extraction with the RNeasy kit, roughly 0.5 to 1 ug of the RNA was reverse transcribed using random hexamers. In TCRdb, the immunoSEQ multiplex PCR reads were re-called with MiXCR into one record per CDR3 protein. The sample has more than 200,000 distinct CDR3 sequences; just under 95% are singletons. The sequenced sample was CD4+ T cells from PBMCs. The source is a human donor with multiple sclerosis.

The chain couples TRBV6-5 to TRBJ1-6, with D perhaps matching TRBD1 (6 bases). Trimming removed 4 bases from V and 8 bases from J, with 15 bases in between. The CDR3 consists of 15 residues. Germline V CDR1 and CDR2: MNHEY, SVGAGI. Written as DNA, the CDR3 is TGTGCCAGCAGTTCAACAGGGATGGTTGATTCACCCCTCCACTTT. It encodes CASSSTGMVDSPLHF.

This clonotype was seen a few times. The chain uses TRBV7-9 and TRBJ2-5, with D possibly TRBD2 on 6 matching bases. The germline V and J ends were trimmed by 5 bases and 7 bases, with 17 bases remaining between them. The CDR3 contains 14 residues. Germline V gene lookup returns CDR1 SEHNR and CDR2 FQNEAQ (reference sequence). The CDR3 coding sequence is TGTGCCAGCAGCGGAGGGACCGTAGGGTGGACCCAGTACTTC. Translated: CASSGGTVGWTQYF.

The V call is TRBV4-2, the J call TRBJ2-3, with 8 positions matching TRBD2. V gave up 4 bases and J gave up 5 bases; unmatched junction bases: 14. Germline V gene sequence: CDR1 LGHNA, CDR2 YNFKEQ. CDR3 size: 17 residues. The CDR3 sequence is CASSPPGGAGAKDTQYF. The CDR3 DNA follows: TGTGCCAGCAGCCCGCCCGGGGGGGCGGGAGCGAAAGATACGCAGTATTTT.

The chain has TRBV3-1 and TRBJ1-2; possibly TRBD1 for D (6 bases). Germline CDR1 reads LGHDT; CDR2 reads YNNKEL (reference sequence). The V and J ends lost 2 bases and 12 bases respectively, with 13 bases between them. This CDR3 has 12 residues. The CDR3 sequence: CASSQSDRNNTF. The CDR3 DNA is TGTGCCAGCAGCCAATCGGACAGAAATAACACCTTC.

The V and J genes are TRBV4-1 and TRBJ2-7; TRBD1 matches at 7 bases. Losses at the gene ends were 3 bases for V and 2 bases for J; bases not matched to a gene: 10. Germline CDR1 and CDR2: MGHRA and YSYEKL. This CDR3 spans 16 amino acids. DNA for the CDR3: TGCGCCAGCAGCCAGAGTTCGGACAGGCAGACCTACGAGCAGTACTTC. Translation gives CASSQSSDRQTYEQYF.

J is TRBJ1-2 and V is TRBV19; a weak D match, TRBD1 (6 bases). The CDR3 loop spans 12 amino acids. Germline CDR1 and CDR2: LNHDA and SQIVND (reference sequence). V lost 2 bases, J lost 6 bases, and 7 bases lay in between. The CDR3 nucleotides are TGTGCCAGTAGTATACCAGGGGATGGCTACACCTTC. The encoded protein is CASSIPGDGYTF.

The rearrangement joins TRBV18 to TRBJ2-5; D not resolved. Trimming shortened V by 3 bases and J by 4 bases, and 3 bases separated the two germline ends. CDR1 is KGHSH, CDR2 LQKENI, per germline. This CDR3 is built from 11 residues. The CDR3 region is CASSPRETQYF. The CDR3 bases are TGTGCCAGCTCACCTAGAGAGACCCAGTACTTC.

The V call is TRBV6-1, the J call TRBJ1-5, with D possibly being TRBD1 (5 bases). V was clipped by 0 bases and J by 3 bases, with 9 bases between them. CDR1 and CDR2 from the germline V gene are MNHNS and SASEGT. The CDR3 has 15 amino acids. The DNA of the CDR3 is TGTGCCAGCAGTGAAGCAAGGGGATCCAATCAGCCCCAGCATTTT. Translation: CASSEARGSNQPQHF.

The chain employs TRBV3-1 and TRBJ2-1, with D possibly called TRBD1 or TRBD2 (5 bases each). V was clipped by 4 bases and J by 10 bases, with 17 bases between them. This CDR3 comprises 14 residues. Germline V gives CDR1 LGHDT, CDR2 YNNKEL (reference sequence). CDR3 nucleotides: TGTGCCAGCAGCCTCCAGGGAAGTTCGGGGGAGCAGTTCTTC. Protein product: CASSLQGSSGEQFF.

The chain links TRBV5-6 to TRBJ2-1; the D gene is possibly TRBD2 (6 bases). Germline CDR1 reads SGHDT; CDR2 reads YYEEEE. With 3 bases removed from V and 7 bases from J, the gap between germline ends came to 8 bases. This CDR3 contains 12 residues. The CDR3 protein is CASSSGENEQFF. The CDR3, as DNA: TGTGCCAGCAGCTCGGGGGAGAATGAGCAGTTCTTC.

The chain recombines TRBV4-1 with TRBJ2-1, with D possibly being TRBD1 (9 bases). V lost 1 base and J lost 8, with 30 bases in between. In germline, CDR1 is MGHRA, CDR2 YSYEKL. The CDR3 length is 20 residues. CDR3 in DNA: TGCGCCAGCAGCCAAGCAACAGGGGGCGTCACGGGGGGGCCGAACCATGAGCAGTTCTTC. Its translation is CASSQATGGVTGGPNHEQFF.

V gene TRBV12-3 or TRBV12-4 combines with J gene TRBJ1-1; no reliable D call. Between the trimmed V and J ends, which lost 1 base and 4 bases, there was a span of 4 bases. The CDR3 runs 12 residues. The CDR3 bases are TGTGCCAGCAGTTTAGGACGCACTGAAGCTTTCTTT. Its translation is CASSLGRTEAFF.

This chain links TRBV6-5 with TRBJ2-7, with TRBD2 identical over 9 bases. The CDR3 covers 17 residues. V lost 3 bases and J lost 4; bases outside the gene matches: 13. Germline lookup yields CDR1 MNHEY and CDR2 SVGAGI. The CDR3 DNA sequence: TGTGCCAGCAGTTATAGCTCAGTAGCGGGAGCGCCATACGAGCAGTACGTC. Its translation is CASSYSSVAGAPYEQYV.

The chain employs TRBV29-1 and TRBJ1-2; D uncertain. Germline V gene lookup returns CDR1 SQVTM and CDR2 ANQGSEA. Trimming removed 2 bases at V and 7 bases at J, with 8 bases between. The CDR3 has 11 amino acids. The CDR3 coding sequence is TGCAGCGTTGAATGGATGGGTGGCTACACCTTC. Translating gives CSVEWMGGYTF.

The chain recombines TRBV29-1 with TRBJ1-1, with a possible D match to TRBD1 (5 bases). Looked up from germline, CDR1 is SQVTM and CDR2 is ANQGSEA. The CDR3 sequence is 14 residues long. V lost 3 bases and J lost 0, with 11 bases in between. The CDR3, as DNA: TGCAGCGTTGATCAGGGCAACATGAACACTGAAGCTTTCTTT. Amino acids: CSVDQGNMNTEAFF.

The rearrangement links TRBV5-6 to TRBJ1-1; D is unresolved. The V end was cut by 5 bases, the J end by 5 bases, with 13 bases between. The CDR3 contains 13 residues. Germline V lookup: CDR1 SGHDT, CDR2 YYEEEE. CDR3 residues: CASRSTGRTEAFF. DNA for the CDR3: TGTGCCAGCAGGTCGACCGGGAGGACTGAAGCTTTCTTT.

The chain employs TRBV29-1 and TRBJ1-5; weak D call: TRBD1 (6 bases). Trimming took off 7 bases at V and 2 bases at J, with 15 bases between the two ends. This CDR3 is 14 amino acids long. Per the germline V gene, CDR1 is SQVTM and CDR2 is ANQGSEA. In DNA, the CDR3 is TGCAGCGACCCACAGGGCTGCGGCAATCAGCCCCAGCATTTT. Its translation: CSDPQGCGNQPQHF.

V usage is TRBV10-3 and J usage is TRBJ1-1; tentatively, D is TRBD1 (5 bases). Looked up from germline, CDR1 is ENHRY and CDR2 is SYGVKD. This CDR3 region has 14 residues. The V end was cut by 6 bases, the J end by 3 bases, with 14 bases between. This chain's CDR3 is CAIRSGSSDTEAFF. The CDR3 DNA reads TGTGCCATCAGATCAGGGTCCTCTGACACTGAAGCTTTCTTT.

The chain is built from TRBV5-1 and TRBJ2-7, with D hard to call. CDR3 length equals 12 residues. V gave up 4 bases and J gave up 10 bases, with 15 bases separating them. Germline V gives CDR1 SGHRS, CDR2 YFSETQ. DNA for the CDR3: TGCGCCAGCAGCGAGTCCTATTCCGACCAGTACTTC. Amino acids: CASSESYSDQYF.

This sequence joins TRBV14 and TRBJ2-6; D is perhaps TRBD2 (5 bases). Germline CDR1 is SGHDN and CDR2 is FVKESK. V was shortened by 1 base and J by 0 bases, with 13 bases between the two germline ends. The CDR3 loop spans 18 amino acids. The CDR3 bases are TGTGCCAGCAGCCAAGGGCTCCGGGGTAACTCTGGGGCCAACGTCCTGACTTTC. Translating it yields CASSQGLRGNSGANVLTF.

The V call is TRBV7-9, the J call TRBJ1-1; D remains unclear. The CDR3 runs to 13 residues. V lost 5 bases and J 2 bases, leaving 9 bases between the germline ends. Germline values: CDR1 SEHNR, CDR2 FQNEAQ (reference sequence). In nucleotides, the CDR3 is TGTGCCAGCAGCCAACTCCATAACACTGAAGCTTTCTTT. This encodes CASSQLHNTEAFF.

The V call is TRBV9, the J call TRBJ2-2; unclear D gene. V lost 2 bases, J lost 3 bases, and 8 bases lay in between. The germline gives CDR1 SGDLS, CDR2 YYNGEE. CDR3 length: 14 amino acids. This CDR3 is CASSVDGYTGELFF. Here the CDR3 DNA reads TGTGCCAGCAGCGTCGACGGGTACACCGGGGAGCTGTTTTTT.

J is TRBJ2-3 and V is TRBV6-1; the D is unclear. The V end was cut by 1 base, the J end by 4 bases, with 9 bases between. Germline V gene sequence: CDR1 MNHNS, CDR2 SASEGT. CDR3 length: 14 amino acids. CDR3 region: CASSEVPIADTQYF. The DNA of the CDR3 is TGTGCCAGCAGTGAAGTACCCATTGCAGATACGCAGTATTTT.

The CDR3 here is CASSQTGTEGETQYF. The DNA for the CDR3 is TGTGCCAGCAGCCAAACCGGGACAGAAGGAGAGACCCAGTACTTC. The chain employs TRBV4-2 and TRBJ2-5, with 7 bases identical to TRBD1. V gave up 2 bases and J gave up 4 bases; unmatched junction bases: 7. The germline CDR1 and CDR2 sequences are LGHNA and YNFKEQ. The CDR3 sequence is 15 residues long.

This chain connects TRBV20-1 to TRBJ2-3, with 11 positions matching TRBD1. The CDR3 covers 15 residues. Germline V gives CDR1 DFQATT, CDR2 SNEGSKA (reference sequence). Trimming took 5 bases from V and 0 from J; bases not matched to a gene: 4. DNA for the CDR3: TGCAGTGCTGCGGGACAGGGGGGTAGCACAGATACGCAGTATTTT. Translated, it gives CSAAGQGGSTDTQYF.

The CDR3 sequence is CAIGRQNTGELFF. DNA of the CDR3: TGTGCCATCGGAAGACAGAACACCGGGGAGCTGTTTTTT. The chain combines TRBV10-3 with TRBJ2-2; no clear D gene. CDR3 length: 13 residues. Trimming shortened V by 8 bases and J by 1 base, and 8 bases separated the two germline ends. CDR1 is ENHRY and CDR2 is SYGVKD in the germline V gene.

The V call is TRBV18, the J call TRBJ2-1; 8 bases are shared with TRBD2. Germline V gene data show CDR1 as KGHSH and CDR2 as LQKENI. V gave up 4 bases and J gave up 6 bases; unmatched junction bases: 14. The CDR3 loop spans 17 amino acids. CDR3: CASSRDDSGMVSNEQFF. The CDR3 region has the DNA TGTGCCAGCTCACGAGACGATAGCGGGATGGTCTCCAATGAGCAGTTCTTC.

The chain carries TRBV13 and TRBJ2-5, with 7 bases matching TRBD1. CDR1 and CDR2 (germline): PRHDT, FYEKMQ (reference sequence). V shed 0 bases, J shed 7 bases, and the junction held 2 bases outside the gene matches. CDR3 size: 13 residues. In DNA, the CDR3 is TGTGCCAGCAGCTTAGGCAGGGGGTGGACCCAGTACTTC. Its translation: CASSLGRGWTQYF.

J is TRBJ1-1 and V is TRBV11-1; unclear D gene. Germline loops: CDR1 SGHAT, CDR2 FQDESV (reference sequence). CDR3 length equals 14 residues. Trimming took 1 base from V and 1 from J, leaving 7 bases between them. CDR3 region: CASSLGQSNTEAFF. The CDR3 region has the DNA TGTGCCAGCAGCTTAGGTCAGTCGAACACTGAAGCTTTCTTT.

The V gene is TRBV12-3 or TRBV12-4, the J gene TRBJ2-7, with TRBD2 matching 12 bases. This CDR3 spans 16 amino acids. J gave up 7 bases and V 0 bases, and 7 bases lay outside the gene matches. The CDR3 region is CASSLAASGRVNEQYV. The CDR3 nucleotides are TGTGCCAGCAGTTTAGCGGCTAGCGGGAGGGTTAATGAGCAGTACGTC.

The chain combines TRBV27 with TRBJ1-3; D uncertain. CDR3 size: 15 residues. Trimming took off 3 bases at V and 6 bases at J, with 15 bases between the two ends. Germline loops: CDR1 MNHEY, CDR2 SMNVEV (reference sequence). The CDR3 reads CASSLAGRLENTIYF. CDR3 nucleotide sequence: TGTGCCAGCAGTTTGGCGGGGAGATTGGAAAACACCATATATTTT.

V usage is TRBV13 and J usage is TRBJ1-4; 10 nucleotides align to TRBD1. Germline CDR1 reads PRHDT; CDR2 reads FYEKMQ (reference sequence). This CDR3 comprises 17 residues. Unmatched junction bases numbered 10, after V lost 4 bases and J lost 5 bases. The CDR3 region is CASSSSRDRGRNEKLFF. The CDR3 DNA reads TGTGCCAGCAGCTCTAGCCGGGACAGGGGACGGAATGAAAAACTGTTTTTT. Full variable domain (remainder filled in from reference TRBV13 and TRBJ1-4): AAGVIQSPRHLIKEKRETATLKCYPIPRHDTVYWYQQGPGQDPQFLISFYEKMQSDKGSIPDRFSAQQFSDYHSELNMSSLELGDSALYFCASSSSRDRGRNEKLFFGSGTQLSVL.